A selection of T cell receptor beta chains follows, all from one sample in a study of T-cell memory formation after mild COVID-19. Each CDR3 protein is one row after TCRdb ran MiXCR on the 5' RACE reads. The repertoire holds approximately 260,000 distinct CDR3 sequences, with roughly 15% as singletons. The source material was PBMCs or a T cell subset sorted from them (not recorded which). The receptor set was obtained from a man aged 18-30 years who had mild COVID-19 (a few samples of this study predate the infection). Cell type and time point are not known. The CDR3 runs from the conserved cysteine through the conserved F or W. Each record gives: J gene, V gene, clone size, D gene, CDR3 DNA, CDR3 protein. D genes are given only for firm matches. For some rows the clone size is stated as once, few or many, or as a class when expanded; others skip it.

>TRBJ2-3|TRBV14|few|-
TGTGCCAGCAGCTCTACCCTAGCCGGCACAGATACGCAGTATTTT
CASSSTLAGTDTQYF
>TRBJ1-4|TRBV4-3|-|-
TGCGCCAGCAGCCCCCCAGGATTGGAGTATGAAAAACTGTTTTTT
CASSPPGLEYEKLFF
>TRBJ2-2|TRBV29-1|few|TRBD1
TGCAGCGTTGCTAGGGACAGCCCCGGGGAGCTGTTTTTT
CSVARDSPGELFF
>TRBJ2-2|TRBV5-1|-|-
TGCGCCAGCAGCTTCGGACCGATTGGGGGAACGAACACCGGGGAGCTGTTTTTT
CASSFGPIGGTNTGELFF
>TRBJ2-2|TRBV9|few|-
TGTGCCAGCAGCGTAGCCGCATCAGGCCCCTTTGCCGGGGAGCTGTTTTTT
CASSVAASGPFAGELFF
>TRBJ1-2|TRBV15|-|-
TGTGCCACCAGCGGCGCGTCCTATGGCTACACCTTC
CATSGASYGYTF
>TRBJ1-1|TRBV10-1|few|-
TGCGCCAGCAGTGAGTCGATGGCCGAGGCTGAAGCTTTCTTT
CASSESMAEAEAFF
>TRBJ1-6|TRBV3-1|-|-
TGTGCCAGCAGTCGACAAACCCTCGGTTCACCCCTCCACTTT
CASSRQTLGSPLHF
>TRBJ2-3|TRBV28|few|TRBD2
TGTGCCAGCAAGACGGGAGGGGCTACAGATACGCAGTATTTT
CASKTGGATDTQYF
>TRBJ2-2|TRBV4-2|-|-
TGTGCCAGCAGCCCCCGGGACCCCGCGGGGGAGCTGTTTTTT
CASSPRDPAGELFF
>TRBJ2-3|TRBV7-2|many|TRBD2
TGTGCCAGCAGCTTAGCCACTAGCGGGGGACTCACAGATACGCAGTATTTT
CASSLATSGGLTDTQYF
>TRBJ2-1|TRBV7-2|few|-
TGTGCCAGCAGCTTAGGGGCTAGTCTTTCCGATGAGCAGTTCTTC
CASSLGASLSDEQFF
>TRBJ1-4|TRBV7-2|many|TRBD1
TGTGCCAGCAGCCCCGGGACAGGGGTTGAAAAACTGTTTTTT
CASSPGTGVEKLFF
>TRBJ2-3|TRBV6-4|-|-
TGTGCCAGCAGTGAACAGCGAGAGGATACGCAGTATTTT
CASSEQREDTQYF
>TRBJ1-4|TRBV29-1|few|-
TGCAGCGGAGTGGTTTTTGAAAAACTGTTTTTT
CSGVVFEKLFF
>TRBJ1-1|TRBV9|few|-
TGTGCCAGCAGCGCCCTTGGGTTTAGTCCTGAAGCTTTCTTT
CASSALGFSPEAFF
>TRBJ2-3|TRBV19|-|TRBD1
TGTGCCAGTAGTACGACAGGGGGAGCGCTTTTTCAGCCCCAGTATTTT
CASSTTGGALFQPQYF
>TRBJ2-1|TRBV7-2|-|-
TGTGCCAGCAAGGGAGGGACAGGAGCCTTCTTC
CASKGGTGAFF
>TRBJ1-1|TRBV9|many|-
TGTGCCAGCAGCGTCCGGGGGGACACTGAAGCTTTCTTT
CASSVRGDTEAFF
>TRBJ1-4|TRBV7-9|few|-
TGTGCCAGCAGCGGGTCCGGGTACGAAAAACTGTTTTTT
CASSGSGYEKLFF
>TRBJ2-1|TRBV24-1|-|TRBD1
TGTGCCACCAGTGATAAAACCGGGACAGCGATAGATGAGCAGTTCTTC
CATSDKTGTAIDEQFF
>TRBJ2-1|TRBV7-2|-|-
TGTGCCAGCAGCCCGGGCCAGGGGCGAGAGCAGTTCTTC
CASSPGQGREQFF
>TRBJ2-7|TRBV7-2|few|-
TGTGCCAGCAGCTTAGGAGGCTCTAGCGACTACGAGCAGTACTTC
CASSLGGSSDYEQYF
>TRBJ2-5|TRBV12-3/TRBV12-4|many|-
TGTGCCAGCAGTTTCAGCCAGCTCCAAGAGACCCAGTACTTC
CASSFSQLQETQYF
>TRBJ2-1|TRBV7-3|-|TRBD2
TGTGCCAGCAGCGCAGATACGAGCGGGGACAATGAGCAGTTCTTC
CASSADTSGDNEQFF
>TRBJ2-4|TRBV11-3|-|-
TGTGCCAGCAGCTTAGGGCAGGGATACATTCAGTACTTC
CASSLGQGYIQYF
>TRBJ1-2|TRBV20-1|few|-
TGCAGTGCTTTCCATATTAGGAGCGGCTACACCTTC
CSAFHIRSGYTF
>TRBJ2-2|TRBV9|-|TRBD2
TGTGCCAGCAGCTCGGGGACTAGCGGGGCTTCCGGGGAGCTGTTTTTT
CASSSGTSGASGELFF
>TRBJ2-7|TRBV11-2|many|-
TGTGCCAGCAGCCTCCGGGACAACGGTCCTAGTCTCAACGAGCAGTACTTC
CASSLRDNGPSLNEQYF
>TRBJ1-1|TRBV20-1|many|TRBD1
TGCAGTACTACAGGGGGAAGTCGAACTGAAGCTTTCTTT
CSTTGGSRTEAFF
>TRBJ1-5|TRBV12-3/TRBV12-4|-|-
TGTGCCAGCAGGAAGGGAACATCACCTCAGCCCCAGCATTTT
CASRKGTSPQPQHF
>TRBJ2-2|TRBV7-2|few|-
TGTGCCAGCAGCTGGGGCCGAGGAAGGGGCACCGGGGAGCTGTTTTTT
CASSWGRGRGTGELFF
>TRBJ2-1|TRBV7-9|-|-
TGTGCCAGCAGCGGCGTATCTCGCCGGACTGAGTCCACGAATGAGCAGTTCTTC
CASSGVSRRTESTNEQFF